This entry concerns a single T cell receptor (beta chain). This sample is drawn from a study of cytomegalovirus exposure and HLA in healthy donors. Across the study: Out of about 170 million T cells, an earlier analysis found over 90 million unique TCR beta sequences in total.

The PCR made use of 60 Vbeta and 13 Jbeta primers. Produced via immunoSEQ multiplex PCR; TCRdb's table is partial and in-frame only. The sample consists of 170,000 or so clones, over 80% of them appearing once. Sequencing was done on a sample of PBMCs. The sequence was obtained from a man over 45 in good health and CMV-seronegative.

The CDR3 sequence: CASSLGLVTDTQYF. The DNA of the CDR3 is TGTGCCAGCAGTCTAGGACTAGTCACAGATACGCAGTATTTT. The rearrangement links TRBV27 to TRBJ2-3, with 7 nucleotides matching TRBD2. The CDR3 covers 14 residues. With V trimmed by 5 bases and J by 2 bases, 4 bases remained unmatched. The germline V gene has CDR1 MNHEY and CDR2 SMNVEV (reference sequence).